Listed here are 22 T cell receptor beta chains from one sample, sequenced in a study of Tregs in tolerant kidney transplant recipients. Using immunoSEQ multiplex PCR, the repertoire was profiled, and TCRdb retains in-frame clones only, with some absent. The data show approximately 43,000 clones, 91% seen once. The sequencing sample was made of Tregs from blood. These TCRs come from a human donor in good health.

This sequence joins TRBV7-2 and TRBJ2-5; D is perhaps TRBD2 (5 bases). V dropped 5 bases and J dropped 5 bases, with 12 bases sitting between them. Germline V gives CDR1 SGHTA, CDR2 FQGNSA. CDR3 length: 13 residues. CDR3 sequence (DNA): TGTGCCAGCAGCCAAGACCGCGGGGAGACCCAGTACTTC. Encoded protein: CASSQDRGETQYF.

V is TRBV21-1 and J is TRBJ1-1. TRBV21-1 has pseudogene status. This CDR3 comprises 17 residues. For the CDR3, the DNA is TGTGCCAGCAGCGAAAGGTGTGATGGGCAGGAGGACACTGAAGCTTTCTTT. Residues: CASSERCDGQEDTEAFF.

This chain connects TRBV5-4 to TRBJ1-2; D call uncertain. Germline V gene data show CDR1 as SGHNT and CDR2 as YYREEE (reference sequence). This CDR3 is 14 amino acids long. V dropped 4 bases and J dropped 0 bases, with 10 bases sitting between them. The CDR3 reads CASSPMASNYGYTF. In nucleotides, the CDR3 is TGTGCCAGCAGCCCGATGGCTTCTAACTATGGCTACACCTTC.

The genes are TRBV7-2 and TRBJ2-1; unclear D gene. The V gene's germline CDR1 is SGHTA and CDR2 FQGNSA. CDR3 size: 14 residues. Trimming left V 4 bases short and J 4 bases short, with 11 bases between. CDR3 in DNA: TGTGCCAGCAGCTCCGACTTGAATTACAATGAGCAGTTCTTC. It is translated as CASSSDLNYNEQFF.

The chain uses TRBV4-1 and TRBJ2-4; D is perhaps TRBD2 (6 bases). V was cut by 4 bases and J by 7 bases, with 14 bases left in between. CDR3 length equals 14 residues. The germline V gene has CDR1 MGHRA and CDR2 YSYEKL. Written as DNA, the CDR3 is TGCGCCAGCAGCCCAAGCGAGCTAGCGAACATTCAGTACTTC. The encoded protein is CASSPSELANIQYF.

The rearrangement uses TRBV5-1 and TRBJ2-2, with 7 bases that match TRBD2. The CDR3 has 17 amino acids. Germline trimming cut 4 bases from V and 0 bases from J; bases unmatched to any gene: 9. Germline V lookup: CDR1 SGHRS, CDR2 YFSETQ. CDR3 loop: CASSTSILAANTGELFF. Written as DNA, the CDR3 is TGCGCCAGCAGCACCAGTATCCTAGCGGCGAACACCGGGGAGCTGTTTTTT.

This chain uses TRBV25-1 with TRBJ2-1; 8 nucleotides align to TRBD2. The junction had 11 bases not matched to a gene; V was cut back by 5 bases and J by 5 bases. Germline assignment: CDR1 MGHDK and CDR2 SYGVNS. This CDR3 has 16 amino acids. DNA of the CDR3: TGTGCCAGCAGTCGGGTAGCGGGATTGGGAAACAATGAGCAGTTCTTC. Its translation is CASSRVAGLGNNEQFF.

V gene TRBV7-9 combines with J gene TRBJ1-5; no definite D call. Germline V CDR1 and CDR2: SEHNR, FQNEAQ (reference sequence). The germline V and J ends were trimmed by 3 bases and 5 bases, with 8 bases remaining between them. The CDR3 extends over 13 amino acids. CDR3 amino acids: CASSFELHQPQHF. The CDR3 coding sequence is TGTGCCAGCAGCTTTGAGTTGCATCAGCCCCAGCATTTT.

This clone was seen a single time. Germline and junction disagree at one end, which may indicate a read error. This chain connects TRBV7-7 to TRBJ2-5; 8 bases are a match to TRBD2. The germline V gene encodes CDR1 SSHAT and CDR2 FNYEAQ (reference sequence). The CDR3 sequence is 15 residues long. The CDR3 coding sequence is TGTGCTAGCAGCTTAGGGCGGGGGGCGGTTGAGACCCAGTACTTC. It encodes CASSLGRGAVETQYF.

The V call is TRBV7-9, the J call TRBJ1-1; D not certain. The V end lost 0 bases, the J end lost 0 bases, and 17 bases lay between the germline ends. Germline lookup yields CDR1 SEHNR and CDR2 FQNEAQ (reference sequence). The CDR3 is 18 amino acids. Here the CDR3 DNA reads TGTGCCAGCAGCTTAGCGCTGGGCTCAGCTTGGGTGAACACTGAAGCTTTCTTT. Translation gives CASSLALGSAWVNTEAFF.

The chain employs TRBV19 and TRBJ1-3, with D perhaps TRBD1 (5 bases). The CDR3 covers 15 residues. Trimming pared 3 bases from V and 0 bases from J, leaving 9 bases between. Germline V gene lookup returns CDR1 LNHDA and CDR2 SQIVND (reference sequence). The CDR3 sequence: CASSIGHNSGNTIYF. The CDR3 DNA reads as TGTGCCAGTAGTATCGGACACAACTCTGGAAACACCATATATTTT.

The chain employs TRBV5-4 and TRBJ2-1; the D gene is possibly TRBD1 (6 bases). Trimming stripped 0 bases from V and 7 bases from J, with 14 bases between. Germline V gene lookup returns CDR1 SGHNT and CDR2 YYREEE (reference sequence). This CDR3 contains 15 residues. CDR3 nucleotide sequence: TGTGCCAGCAGCTTGGGGCAGGGGAGAAGGAATGAGCAGTTCTTC. It is translated as CASSLGQGRRNEQFF.

The V gene is TRBV7-9, the J gene TRBJ1-1, with unresolved D. CDR3 length: 16 residues. V was cut by 1 base and J by 5 bases, with 17 bases left in between. CDR1 and CDR2 from the germline V gene are SEHNR and FQNEAQ (reference sequence). DNA for the CDR3: TGTGCCAGCAGCTTAGGAGACGTAGGGCGACGGACTGAAGCTTTCTTT. Translated, it gives CASSLGDVGRRTEAFF. Drawing the rest from reference TRBV7-9 and TRBJ1-1, the complete variable domain is DTGVSQNPRHKITKRGQNVTFRCDPISEHNRLYWYRQTLGQGPEFLTYFQNEAQLEKSRLLSDRFSAERPKGSFSTLEIQRTEQGDSAMYLCASSLGDVGRRTEAFFGQGTRLTVV.

V and J are TRBV11-2 and TRBJ1-2, with a tentative D call TRBD1 (6 bases). The V gene's germline CDR1 is SGHAT and CDR2 FQNNGV. This CDR3 region has 14 residues. V lost 6 bases, J lost 4 bases, and 15 bases lay in between. CDR3 sequence: CASSPTGKGYGYTF. The CDR3 DNA sequence: TGTGCCAGCAGTCCAACAGGGAAGGGCTATGGCTACACCTTC.

This clone has just one count. The chain joins TRBV18 to TRBJ1-2; TRBD1 matches at 7 bases. CDR1 and CDR2 (germline): KGHSH, LQKENI. The junction had 4 bases not matched to a gene; V was cut back by 4 bases and J by 8 bases. The CDR3 loop spans 12 amino acids. This CDR3 is CASSHRGEGYTF. The CDR3 DNA sequence: TGTGCCAGCTCACACAGGGGTGAGGGCTACACCTTC.

This rearrangement joins TRBV7-9 to TRBJ2-1; D may be TRBD2 (5 bases). Trimming shortened V by 2 bases and J by 9 bases, and 11 bases separated the two germline ends. The CDR3 totals 13 residues. The germline gives CDR1 SEHNR, CDR2 FQNEAQ (reference sequence). CDR3 sequence: CASSLSPGIEQFF. CDR3 coding DNA: TGTGCCAGCAGCTTATCGCCCGGGATTGAGCAGTTCTTC.

V usage is TRBV29-1 and J usage is TRBJ2-7, with no clear D. The CDR3 covers 12 residues. V lost 3 bases, J lost 6 bases, and 12 bases lay in between. Germline loops: CDR1 SQVTM, CDR2 ANQGSEA. The CDR3 protein is CSVEVNLGEQYF. The CDR3 nucleotides read TGCAGCGTTGAGGTCAATTTGGGCGAGCAGTACTTC.

The chain's CDR3 is CASSSGQGRNQPQHF. As DNA, the CDR3 is TGTGCCAGCAGCTCCGGACAGGGGAGGAATCAGCCCCAGCATTTT. This sequence joins TRBV5-5 and TRBJ1-5; 9 bases are a match to TRBD1. CDR1 SGHKS and CDR2 YYEKEE come from the germline V gene (reference sequence). CDR3 size: 15 residues. V lost 3 bases, J lost 4 bases, and 5 bases stayed unmatched.

This clone was detected once. This chain joins TRBV9 and TRBJ2-2, with D unclear. CDR1 is SGDLS and CDR2 is YYNGEE in the germline V gene. The CDR3 extends over 16 amino acids. Trimming removed 0 bases from V and 0 bases from J, with 9 bases in between. The CDR3 loop is CASSVGPLSNTGELFF. In nucleotides, the CDR3 is TGTGCCAGCAGCGTAGGGCCGCTATCGAACACCGGGGAGCTGTTTTTT.

This chain joins TRBV10-3 and TRBJ2-3; D not certain. The CDR3 consists of 13 residues. CDR1 and CDR2 (germline): ENHRY, SYGVKD. Deletions cut 0 bases from V and 8 bases from J, with 9 bases between. The CDR3 loop is CAISESLGSTQYF. The CDR3 nucleotides are TGTGCCATCAGTGAGTCCCTGGGAAGTACGCAGTATTTT.

The J gene is TRBJ1-3, the V gene TRBV9; TRBD1 agrees at 7 bases. CDR3 length: 16 amino acids. The junction had 7 bases not matched to a gene; V was cut back by 4 bases and J by 0 bases. Germline lookup yields CDR1 SGDLS and CDR2 YYNGEE. Written as DNA, the CDR3 is TGTGCCAGCAGCTTAAGGGACAGACACTCTGGAAACACCATATATTTT. Translation gives CASSLRDRHSGNTIYF.

The J gene is TRBJ2-1, the V gene TRBV18; either TRBD1 or TRBD2 may supply D (6 bases each). The ends were cut back, 3 bases at V and 9 bases at J, with 12 bases in the middle. This CDR3 region has 13 residues. The V gene's germline CDR1 is KGHSH and CDR2 LQKENI. The CDR3 DNA follows: TGTGCCAGCTCACCTTTCGGGGGCGTTGAGCAGTTCTTC. This translates into CASSPFGGVEQFF.